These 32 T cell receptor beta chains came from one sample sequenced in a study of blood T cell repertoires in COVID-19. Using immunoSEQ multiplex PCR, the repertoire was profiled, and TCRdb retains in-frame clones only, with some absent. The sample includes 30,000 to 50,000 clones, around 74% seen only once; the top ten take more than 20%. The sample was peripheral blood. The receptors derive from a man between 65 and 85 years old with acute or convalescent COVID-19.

CDR3 DNA: TGCGCCAGCAGCTTGGCCGGGAGAGGTGTGACAGATACGCAGTATTTT. It codes for CASSLAGRGVTDTQYF. This chain links TRBV5-1 with TRBJ2-3; D is perhaps TRBD2 (6 bases). Trimming shortened V by 0 bases and J by 3 bases, and 14 bases separated the two germline ends. CDR1 is SGHRS, CDR2 YFSETQ, per germline. The CDR3 is made up of 16 amino acids.

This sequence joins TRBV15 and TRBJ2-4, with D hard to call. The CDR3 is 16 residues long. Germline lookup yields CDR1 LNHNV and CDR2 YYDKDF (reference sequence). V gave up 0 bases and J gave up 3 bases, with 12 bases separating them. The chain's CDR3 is CATSRDWFWSKNIQYF. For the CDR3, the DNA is TGTGCCACCAGCAGAGATTGGTTTTGGAGCAAAAACATTCAGTACTTC. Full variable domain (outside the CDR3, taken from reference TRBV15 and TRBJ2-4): DAMVIQNPRYQVTQFGKPVTLSCSQTLNHNVMYWYQQKSSQAPKLLFHYYDKDFNNEADTPDNFQSRRPNTSFCFLDIRSPGLGDTAMYLCATSRDWFWSKNIQYFGAGTRLSVL.

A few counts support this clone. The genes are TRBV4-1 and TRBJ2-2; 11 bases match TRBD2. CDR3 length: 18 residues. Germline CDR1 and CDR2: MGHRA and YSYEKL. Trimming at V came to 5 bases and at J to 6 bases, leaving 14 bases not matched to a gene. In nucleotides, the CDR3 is TGCGCCAGCAGCTTAGGACCTACTAGCGGGAGTCCAGCCGGGGAGCTGTTTTTT. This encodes CASSLGPTSGSPAGELFF.

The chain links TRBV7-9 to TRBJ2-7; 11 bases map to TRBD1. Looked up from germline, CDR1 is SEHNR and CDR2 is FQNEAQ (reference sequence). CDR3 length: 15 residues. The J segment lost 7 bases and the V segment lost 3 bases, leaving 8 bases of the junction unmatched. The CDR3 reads CASSLIGQGAREQYF. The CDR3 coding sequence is TGTGCCAGCAGCTTGATCGGACAGGGGGCGCGAGAGCAGTACTTC.

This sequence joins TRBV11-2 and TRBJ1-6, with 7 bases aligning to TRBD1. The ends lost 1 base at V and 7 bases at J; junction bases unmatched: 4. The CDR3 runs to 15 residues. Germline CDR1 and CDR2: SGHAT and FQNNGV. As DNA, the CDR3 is TGTGCCAGCAGCTTAGTGGGCAGGGGGAATTCACCCCTCCACTTT. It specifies CASSLVGRGNSPLHF.

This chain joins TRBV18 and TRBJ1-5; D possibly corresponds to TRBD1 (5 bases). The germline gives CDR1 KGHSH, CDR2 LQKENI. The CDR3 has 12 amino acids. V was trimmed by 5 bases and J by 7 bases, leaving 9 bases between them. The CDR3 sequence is CASSTTVQPQHF. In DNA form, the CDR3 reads TGTGCCAGCTCAACGACAGTGCAGCCCCAGCATTTT.

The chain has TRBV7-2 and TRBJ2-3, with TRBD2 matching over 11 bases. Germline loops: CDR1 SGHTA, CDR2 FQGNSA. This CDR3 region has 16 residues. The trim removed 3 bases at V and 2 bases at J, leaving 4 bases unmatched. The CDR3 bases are TGTGCCAGCAGCTTGGGACTAGCGGCCAACACAGATACGCAGTATTTT. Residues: CASSLGLAANTDTQYF.

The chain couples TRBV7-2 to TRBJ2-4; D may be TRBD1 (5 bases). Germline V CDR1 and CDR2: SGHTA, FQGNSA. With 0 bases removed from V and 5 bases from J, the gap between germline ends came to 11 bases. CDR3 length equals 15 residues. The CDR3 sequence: CASSLARQPQNIQYF. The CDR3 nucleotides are TGTGCCAGCAGCTTAGCACGACAGCCTCAAAACATTCAGTACTTC.

CDR3 protein: CASSPPSGGVNTEAFF. The CDR3 coding sequence is TGTGCCAGCAGCCCCCCGTCGGGGGGCGTGAACACTGAAGCTTTCTTT. The chain couples TRBV9 to TRBJ1-1, with D possibly TRBD1 on 6 matching bases. Germline V gives CDR1 SGDLS, CDR2 YYNGEE. This CDR3 spans 16 amino acids. V lost 4 bases and J lost 0, with 16 bases in between.

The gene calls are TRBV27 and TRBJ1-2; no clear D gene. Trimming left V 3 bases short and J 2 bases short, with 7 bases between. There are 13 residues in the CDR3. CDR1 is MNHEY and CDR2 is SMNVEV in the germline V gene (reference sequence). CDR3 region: CASSLTHNYGYTF. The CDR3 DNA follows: TGTGCCAGCAGTTTGACACACAACTATGGCTACACCTTC.

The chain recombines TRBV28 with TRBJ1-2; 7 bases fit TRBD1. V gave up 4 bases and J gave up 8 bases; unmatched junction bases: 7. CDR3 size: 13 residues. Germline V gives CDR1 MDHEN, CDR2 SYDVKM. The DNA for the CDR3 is TGTGCCAGCAGTTCCCCAGGGGGAGCGGGCTACACCTTC. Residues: CASSSPGGAGYTF.

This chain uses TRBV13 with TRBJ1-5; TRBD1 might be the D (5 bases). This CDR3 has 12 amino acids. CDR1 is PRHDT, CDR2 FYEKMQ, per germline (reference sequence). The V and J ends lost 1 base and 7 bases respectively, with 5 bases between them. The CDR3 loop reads CASSLEGQPQHF. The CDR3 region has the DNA TGTGCCAGCAGCTTAGAGGGGCAGCCCCAGCATTTT.

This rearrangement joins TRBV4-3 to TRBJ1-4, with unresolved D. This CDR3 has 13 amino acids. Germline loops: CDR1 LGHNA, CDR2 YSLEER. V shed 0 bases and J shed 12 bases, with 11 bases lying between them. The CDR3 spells CASSQDRGQELFF. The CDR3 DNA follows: TGCGCCAGCAGCCAAGATCGAGGGCAGGAACTGTTTTTT.

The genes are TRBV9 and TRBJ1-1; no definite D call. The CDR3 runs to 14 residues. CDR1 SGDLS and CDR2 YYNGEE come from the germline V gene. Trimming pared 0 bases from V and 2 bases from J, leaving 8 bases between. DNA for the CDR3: TGTGCCAGCAGCGTAGTTCCGGGAAACACTGAAGCTTTCTTT. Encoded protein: CASSVVPGNTEAFF.

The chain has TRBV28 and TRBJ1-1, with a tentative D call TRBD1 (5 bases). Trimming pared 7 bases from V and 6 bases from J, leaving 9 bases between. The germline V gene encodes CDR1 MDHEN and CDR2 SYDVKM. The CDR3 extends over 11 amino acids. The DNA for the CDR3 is TGTGCCAGCACCCAGGGCCCTGAAGCTTTCTTT. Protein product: CASTQGPEAFF.

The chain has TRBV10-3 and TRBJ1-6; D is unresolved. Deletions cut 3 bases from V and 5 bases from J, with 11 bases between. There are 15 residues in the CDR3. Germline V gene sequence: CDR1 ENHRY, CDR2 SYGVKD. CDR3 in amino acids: CAISDPSRNNSPLHF. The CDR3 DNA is TGTGCCATCAGTGATCCCAGCAGGAATAATTCACCCCTCCACTTT.

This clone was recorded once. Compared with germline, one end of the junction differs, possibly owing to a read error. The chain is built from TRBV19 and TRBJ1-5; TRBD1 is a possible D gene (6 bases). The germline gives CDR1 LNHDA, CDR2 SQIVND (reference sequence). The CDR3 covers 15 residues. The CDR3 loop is CASNIIGQTNQPQHF. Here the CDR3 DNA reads TGTGCCAGTAATATAATTGGACAGACCAATCAGCCCCAGCATTTT.

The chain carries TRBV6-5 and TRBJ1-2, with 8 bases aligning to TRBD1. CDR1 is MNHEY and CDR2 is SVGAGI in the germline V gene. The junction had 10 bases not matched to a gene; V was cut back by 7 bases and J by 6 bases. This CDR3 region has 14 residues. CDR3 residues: CASNRDRSGHGYTF. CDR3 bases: TGTGCCAGCAATCGGGACAGGTCGGGCCATGGCTACACCTTC.

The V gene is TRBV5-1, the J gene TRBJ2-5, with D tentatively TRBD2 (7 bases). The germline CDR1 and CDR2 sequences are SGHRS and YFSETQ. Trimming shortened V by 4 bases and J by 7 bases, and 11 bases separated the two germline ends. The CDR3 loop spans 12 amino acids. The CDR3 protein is CASSTGGLTQYF. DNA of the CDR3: TGCGCCAGCAGCACGGGGGGCCTGACCCAGTACTTC.

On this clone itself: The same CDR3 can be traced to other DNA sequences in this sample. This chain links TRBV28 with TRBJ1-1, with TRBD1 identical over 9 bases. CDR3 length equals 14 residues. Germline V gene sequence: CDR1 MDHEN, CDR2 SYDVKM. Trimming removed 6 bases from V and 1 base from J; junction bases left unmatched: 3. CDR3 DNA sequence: TGTGCCAGCAGCTGGACAGGGGAGAACACTGAAGCTTTCTTT. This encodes CASSWTGENTEAFF.

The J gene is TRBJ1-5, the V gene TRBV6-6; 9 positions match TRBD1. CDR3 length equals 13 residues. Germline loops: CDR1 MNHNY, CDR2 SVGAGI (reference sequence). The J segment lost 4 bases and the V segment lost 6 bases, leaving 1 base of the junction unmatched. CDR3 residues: CASRDRGNQPQHF. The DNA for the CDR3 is TGTGCCAGCAGGGACAGGGGAAATCAGCCCCAGCATTTT.

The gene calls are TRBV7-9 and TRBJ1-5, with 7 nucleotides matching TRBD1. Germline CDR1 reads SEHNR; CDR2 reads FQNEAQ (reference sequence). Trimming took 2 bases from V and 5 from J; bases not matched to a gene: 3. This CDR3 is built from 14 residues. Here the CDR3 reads CASSLQGVDQPQHF. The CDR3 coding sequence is TGTGCCAGCAGCTTACAGGGGGTCGATCAGCCCCAGCATTTT.

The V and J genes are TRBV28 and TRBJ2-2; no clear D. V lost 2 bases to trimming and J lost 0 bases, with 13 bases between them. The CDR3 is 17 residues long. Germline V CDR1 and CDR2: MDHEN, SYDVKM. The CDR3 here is CASSLPLLSANTGELFF. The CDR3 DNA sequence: TGTGCCAGCAGTTTACCGCTGCTGTCGGCGAACACCGGGGAGCTGTTTTTT.

The CDR3 reads CASSFVSYEQYF. The CDR3, as DNA: TGTGCCAGCAGCTTCGTCTCCTACGAGCAGTACTTC. V usage is TRBV14 and J usage is TRBJ2-7; D is unresolved. The CDR3 is made up of 12 amino acids. Deletions cut 5 bases from V and 0 bases from J, with 5 bases between. Germline V CDR1 and CDR2: SGHDN, FVKESK.

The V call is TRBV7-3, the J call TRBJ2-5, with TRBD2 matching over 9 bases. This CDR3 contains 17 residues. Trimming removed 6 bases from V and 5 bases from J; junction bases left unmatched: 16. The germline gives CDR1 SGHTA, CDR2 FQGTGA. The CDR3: CASRLHWETSGDETQYF. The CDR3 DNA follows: TGTGCCAGCAGACTACACTGGGAGACTAGCGGTGACGAGACCCAGTACTTC. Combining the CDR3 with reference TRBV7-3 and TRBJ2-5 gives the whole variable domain GAGVSQTPSNKVTEKGKYVELRCDPISGHTALYWYRQSLGQGPEFLIYFQGTGAADDSGLPNDRFFAVRPEGSVSTLKIQRTERGDSAVYLCASRLHWETSGDETQYFGPGTRLLVL.

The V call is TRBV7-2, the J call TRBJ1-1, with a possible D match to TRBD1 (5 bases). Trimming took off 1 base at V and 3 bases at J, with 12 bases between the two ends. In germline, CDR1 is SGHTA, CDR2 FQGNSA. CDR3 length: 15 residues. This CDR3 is CASSLGGAGDTEAFF. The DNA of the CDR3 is TGTGCCAGCAGCTTAGGAGGGGCGGGAGACACTGAAGCTTTCTTT.

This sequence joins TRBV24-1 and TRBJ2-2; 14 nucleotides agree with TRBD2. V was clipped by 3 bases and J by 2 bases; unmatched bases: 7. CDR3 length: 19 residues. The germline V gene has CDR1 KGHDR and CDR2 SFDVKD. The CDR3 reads CATSDPPGTSGSNTGELFF. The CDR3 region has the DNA TGTGCCACCAGTGATCCACCCGGGACTAGCGGGAGTAACACCGGGGAGCTGTTTTTT.

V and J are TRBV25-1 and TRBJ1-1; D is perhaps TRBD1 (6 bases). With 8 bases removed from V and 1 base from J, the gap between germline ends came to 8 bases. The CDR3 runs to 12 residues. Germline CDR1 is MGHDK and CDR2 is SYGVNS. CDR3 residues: CASRDKNTEAFF. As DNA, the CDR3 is TGTGCCAGCCGGGACAAGAACACTGAAGCTTTCTTT.

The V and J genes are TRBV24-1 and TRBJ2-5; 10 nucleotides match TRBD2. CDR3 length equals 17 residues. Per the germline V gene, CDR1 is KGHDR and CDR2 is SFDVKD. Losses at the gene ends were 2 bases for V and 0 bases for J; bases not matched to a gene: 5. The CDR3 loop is CATSDSVAGGHQETQYF. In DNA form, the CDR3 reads TGTGCCACCAGTGATTCTGTAGCGGGAGGCCACCAAGAGACCCAGTACTTC.

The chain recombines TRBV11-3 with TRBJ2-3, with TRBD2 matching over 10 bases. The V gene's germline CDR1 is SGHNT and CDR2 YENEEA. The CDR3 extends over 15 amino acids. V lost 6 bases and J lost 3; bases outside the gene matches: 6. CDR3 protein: CASSPAGGRTDTQYF. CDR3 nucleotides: TGTGCCAGCAGTCCAGCGGGAGGGAGGACAGATACGCAGTATTTT.

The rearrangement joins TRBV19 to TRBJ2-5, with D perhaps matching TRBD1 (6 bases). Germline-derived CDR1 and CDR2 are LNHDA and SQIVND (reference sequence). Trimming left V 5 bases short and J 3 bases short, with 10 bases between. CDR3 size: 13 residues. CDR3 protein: CASSLRQEETQYF. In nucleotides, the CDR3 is TGTGCCAGTAGTTTGCGACAGGAAGAGACCCAGTACTTC.

In DNA form, the CDR3 reads TGTGCCAGCAGCCTCGGGACTAGCGGGAGCGGGGAGACCCAGTACTTC. Residues: CASSLGTSGSGETQYF. The V and J genes are TRBV5-8 and TRBJ2-5; 14 positions match TRBD2. CDR1 SGHTS and CDR2 YDEGEE come from the germline V gene. The CDR3 consists of 16 residues. Trimming at V came to 4 bases and at J to 5 bases, leaving 7 bases not matched to a gene.